Listed below are T cell receptor beta chains from one sample, sequenced in a study of blood T cells in healthy people across ages. TCRdb analysed the 5' RACE reads with MiXCR anew, one entry per CDR3 protein. Found here are approximately 1,700,000 distinct CDR3 sequences, about two fifths of them singletons; the top ten hold about 21%. Sequenced sample: blood. The receptors were gathered from a human donor in good health. The CDR3 runs from the conserved cysteine through the conserved F or W. The D gene is left open where the match is weak. The size field is filled for only some rows; it gives once, few, many or a size class.

v_gene	abundance	len	d_gene	j_gene	CDR3nt	CDR3aa
TRBV29-1	.	14	.	TRBJ2-7	TGCAGCGTTGACCCCCTCTACAGGTCCTACGAACAGTACTTC	CSVDPLYRSYEQYF
TRBV12-3/TRBV12-4	.	13	.	TRBJ2-7	TGTGCCAGCAGTTTAGAGTCAGACTTGCCCCAGTACTTC	CASSLESDLPQYF
TRBV28	.	14	.	TRBJ2-5	TGTGCCAGCAGTTCCTTTATCTTCCAAGAGACCCAGTACTTC	CASSSFIFQETQYF
TRBV29-1	few	9	.	TRBJ2-1	TGCAGCGTTGCGGAGGGGCAGTTCTTC	CSVAEGQFF
TRBV28	few	16	TRBD2	TRBJ2-1	TGTGCCAGCCAACAACCGGGACTAGCGGGGGCCAATGAGCAGTTCTTC	CASQQPGLAGANEQFF
TRBV7-9	.	16	.	TRBJ2-3	TGTGCCAGCAGTCTCCGGGACTTCCCACCCACAGATACGCAGTATTTT	CASSLRDFPPTDTQYF
TRBV4-1	.	15	.	TRBJ1-3	TGCGCCAGCAGCCAAGTCGGACAGACTGGAAACACCATATATTTT	CASSQVGQTGNTIYF
TRBV9	.	14	TRBD2	TRBJ2-1	TGTGCCAGCAGCCCGGGGGGGCATGACAATGAGCAGTTCTTC	CASSPGGHDNEQFF
TRBV12-3/TRBV12-4	.	15	.	TRBJ1-2	TGTGCCAGCAGTTTATATCGCGGGGGCTGGGGTGGCTACACCTTC	CASSLYRGGWGGYTF
TRBV29-1	few	14	TRBD1	TRBJ2-4	TGCAGCGTTGCGACAGGGGGAGCCAAAAACATTCAGTACTTC	CSVATGGAKNIQYF
TRBV4-3	.	14	.	TRBJ1-2	TGCGCCAGCAGCCAAGATACAAGGGGAGGAGGCTACACCTTC	CASSQDTRGGGYTF
TRBV27	few	15	.	TRBJ2-1	TGTGCCAGCAGTCGTAGGGGGGACAGATACAATGAGCAGTTCTTC	CASSRRGDRYNEQFF
TRBV4-3	.	16	TRBD2	TRBJ2-3	TGCGCCAGCAGCCCAGGACTAGGGGCGGACACAGATACGCAGTATTTT	CASSPGLGADTDTQYF
TRBV29-1	.	10	TRBD1	TRBJ1-2	TGCAGCGCCTCGACAGGGAGCTACACCTTC	CSASTGSYTF
TRBV4-2	.	22	TRBD1	TRBJ2-7	TGTGCCAGCAGCCAAGATCCTTTTTTGGGGACCTCGACCCTACAGGGGGATTACGAGCAGTACTTC	CASSQDPFLGTSTLQGDYEQYF
TRBV10-3	.	15	.	TRBJ2-7	TGTGCCGTCAGTGACCCCGAGACAGGTCCCTACGAGCAGTACTTC	CAVSDPETGPYEQYF
TRBV7-2	.	17	TRBD1	TRBJ2-1	TGTGCCAGCAGTCGCGGGACAGGTCTAACCTCCTACAATGAGCAGTTCTTC	CASSRGTGLTSYNEQFF
TRBV28	few	16	.	TRBJ1-1	TGTGCCAGCAGGGGCACCTTCGAGATCATGAACACTGAAGCTTTCTTT	CASRGTFEIMNTEAFF
TRBV20-1	few	16	TRBD2	TRBJ2-5	TGCAGTGCTATCCGGCTAGCGGGGGCCCGAGGGGGTACCCAGTACTTC	CSAIRLAGARGGTQYF
TRBV5-1	.	18	.	TRBJ2-1	TGCGCCAGCAGCTTACCGCCTCCGCGACAGACCACGCGGAATGAGCAGTTCTTC	CASSLPPPRQTTRNEQFF
TRBV5-1	.	14	.	TRBJ1-2	TGCGCCAGCAGCTTGACGGCAGGGGCTAATGGCTACACCTTC	CASSLTAGANGYTF
TRBV18	once	15	TRBD1	TRBJ2-3	TGTGCCAGCTCACCCGGACAGGGAAAGAGCGATACGCAGTATTTT	CASSPGQGKSDTQYF
TRBV6-2/TRBV6-3	few	12	.	TRBJ2-5	TGTGCCAGCAGTTATCCAGTCCCGGCCCAGTACTTC	CASSYPVPAQYF
TRBV5-1	.	15	.	TRBJ2-1	TGCGCCAGCAGCCTGACAGGGAGGCCCTACAATGAGCAGTTCTTC	CASSLTGRPYNEQFF
TRBV20-1	.	11	TRBD1	TRBJ1-2	TGCAGGGCAAACAGGGGCTATGGCTACACCTTC	CRANRGYGYTF
TRBV5-6	.	17	TRBD1	TRBJ1-1	TGTGCCAGCAGCCGCGAACGGACAGGGTCAGGCGGCACTGAAGCTTTCTTT	CASSRERTGSGGTEAFF
TRBV10-3	.	12	TRBD1	TRBJ1-2	TGTGCCATCTTTGGGACAGGGCACGGCTACACCTTC	CAIFGTGHGYTF
TRBV2	few	15	TRBD1	TRBJ2-3	TGTGCCAGCAGCAGACAGGGTTGGTCAGGTGATACGCAGTATTTT	CASSRQGWSGDTQYF
TRBV7-2	.	15	.	TRBJ2-3	TGTGCCAGCAGCCCACACCGGACAAAGCTGGATACGCAGTATTTT	CASSPHRTKLDTQYF
TRBV20-1	once	16	TRBD2	TRBJ2-3	TGCAGTGCTAGCCCTTTGCTAGCGGGGGGGCTTGGTACGCAGTATTTT	CSASPLLAGGLGTQYF
TRBV11-3	.	14	.	TRBJ2-1	TGTGCCAGCATCATGGAGAGGGCCGCGAATGAGCAGTTCTTC	CASIMERAANEQFF
TRBV5-6	.	14	TRBD2	TRBJ2-1	TGTACCAGCTGCCGGCGGGGGGCCCCCAATGAGCAGTTCTTC	CTSCRRGAPNEQFF
TRBV2	.	11	.	TRBJ1-5	TGTGCCAGCAGATACAGACAGCCCCCGCATTTT	CASRYRQPPHF
TRBV3-1	.	15	.	TRBJ1-1	TGTGCCAGCAGCCAAAGCGACAGTGAAGGAACTGAAGCTTTCTTT	CASSQSDSEGTEAFF
TRBV12-3/TRBV12-4	few	15	TRBD1	TRBJ1-5	TGTGCCAGCAGTTTCCGGGACAGAAGCAATCAGCCCCAGCATTTT	CASSFRDRSNQPQHF
TRBV5-1	few	14	.	TRBJ1-1	TGCGCCAGCAGCTTGGCCGGCAGCTACACTGAAGCTTTCTTT	CASSLAGSYTEAFF
TRBV9	once	12	TRBD1	TRBJ1-1	TGTGCCAGCAGCGCGACAGGGACTGAAGCTTTCTTT	CASSATGTEAFF
TRBV20-1	.	14	.	TRBJ2-6	TGCAGTGCTAGATGGGTCTCTGGGGCCAACGTCCTGACTTTC	CSARWVSGANVLTF
TRBV4-3	.	17	.	TRBJ1-2	TGCGCCAGCAGTCAAGATCCCCTCACAGGGTTTCACTATGGCTACACCTTT	CASSQDPLTGFHYGYTF
TRBV7-8	.	16	TRBD1	TRBJ1-5	TGTGCCAGCAGCTTAATACAGGGGGCGGGTGGACAGCCCCAGCATTTT	CASSLIQGAGGQPQHF
TRBV6-5	few	16	.	TRBJ2-3	TGTGCCAGCAGTAAGTGGGACACCGTCAGGGCAGATACGCAGTATTTT	CASSKWDTVRADTQYF
TRBV12-3/TRBV12-4	.	14	.	TRBJ1-2	TGTGCCAGCAGACCGGGGGCACGGGACTATGGCTACACCTTC	CASRPGARDYGYTF
TRBV7-2	few	18	TRBD2	TRBJ2-3	TGTGCCAGCAGCCCACGGACTAGCGGGGGGGATATTCCAGATACGCAGTATTTT	CASSPRTSGGDIPDTQYF
TRBV4-3	.	17	.	TRBJ2-3	TGCGCCAGCAGCCGAGGGTCGATTAGAACAGGCACAGATACGCAGTATTTT	CASSRGSIRTGTDTQYF
TRBV20-1	few	16	.	TRBJ2-5	TGCAGTGCCGTCGGGGTGGATCATAACAGTCTGGAGACCCAGTACTTC	CSAVGVDHNSLETQYF
TRBV7-2	few	13	.	TRBJ2-3	TGTGCCAGCAGCCCTACTCGTTCCGGCACGCAGTATTTT	CASSPTRSGTQYF
TRBV6-2/TRBV6-3	few	15	TRBD1	TRBJ1-5	TGTGCCAGCAGTGCCGGGACAGTCTTGAATCAGCCCCAGCATTTT	CASSAGTVLNQPQHF